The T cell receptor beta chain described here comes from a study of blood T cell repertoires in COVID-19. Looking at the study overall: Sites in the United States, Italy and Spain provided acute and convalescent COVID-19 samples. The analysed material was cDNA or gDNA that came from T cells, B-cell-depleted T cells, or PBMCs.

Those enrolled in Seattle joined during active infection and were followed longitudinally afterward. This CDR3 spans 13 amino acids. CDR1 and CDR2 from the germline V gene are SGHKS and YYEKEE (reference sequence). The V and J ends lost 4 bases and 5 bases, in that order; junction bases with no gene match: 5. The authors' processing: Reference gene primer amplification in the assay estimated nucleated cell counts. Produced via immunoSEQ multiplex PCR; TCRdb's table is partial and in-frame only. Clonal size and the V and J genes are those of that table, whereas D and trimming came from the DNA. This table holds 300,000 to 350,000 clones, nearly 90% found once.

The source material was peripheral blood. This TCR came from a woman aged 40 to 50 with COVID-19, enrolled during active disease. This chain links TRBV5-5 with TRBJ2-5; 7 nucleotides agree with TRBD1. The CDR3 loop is CASSQTGWETQYF. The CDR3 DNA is TGTGCCAGCAGCCAGACAGGGTGGGAGACCCAGTACTTC. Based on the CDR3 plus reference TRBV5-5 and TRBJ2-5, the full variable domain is DAGVTQSPTHLIKTRGQQVTLRCSPISGHKSVSWYQQVLGQGPQFIFQYYEKEERGRGNFPDRFSARQFPNYSSELNVNALLLGDSALYLCASSQTGWETQYFGPGTRLLVL.